Sequencing of this TCR beta chain was carried out in a study of T cells in localized non-small cell lung cancer. Sequencing used immunoSEQ multiplex PCR; TCRdb keeps in-frame clones, though not all of them. The profile shows about 53,000 clones, 75% to 90% of them singletons. This CDR3 comprises 12 residues. Looked up from germline, CDR1 is LGHNA and CDR2 is YSLEER. V was pared by 0 bases and J by 9 bases, with 6 bases between. This TCR was sampled from a man aged 40 to 75 with stage III lung adenocarcinoma. This specimen was peripheral blood mononuclear cells, taken before any cancer treatment. The chain employs TRBV4-3 and TRBJ2-1, with D uncertain. CDR3 region: CASSQDYGEQFF. The DNA of the CDR3 is TGCGCCAGCAGCCAAGATTACGGTGAGCAGTTCTTC.